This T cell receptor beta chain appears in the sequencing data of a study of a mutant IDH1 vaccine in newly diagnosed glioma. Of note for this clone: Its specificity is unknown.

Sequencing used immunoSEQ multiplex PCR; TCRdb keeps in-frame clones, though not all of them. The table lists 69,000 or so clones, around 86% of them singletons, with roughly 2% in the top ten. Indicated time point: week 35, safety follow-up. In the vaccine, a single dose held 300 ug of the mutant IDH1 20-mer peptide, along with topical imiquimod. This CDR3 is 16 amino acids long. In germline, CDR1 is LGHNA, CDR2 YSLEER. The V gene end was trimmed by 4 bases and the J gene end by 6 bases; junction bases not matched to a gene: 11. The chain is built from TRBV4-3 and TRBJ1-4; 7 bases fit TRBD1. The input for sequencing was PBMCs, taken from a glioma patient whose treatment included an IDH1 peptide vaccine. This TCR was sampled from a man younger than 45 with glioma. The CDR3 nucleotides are TGCGCCAGCAGCCCAATTACGACAGGGCGGTATGAAAAACTGTTTTTT. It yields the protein CASSPITTGRYEKLFF.